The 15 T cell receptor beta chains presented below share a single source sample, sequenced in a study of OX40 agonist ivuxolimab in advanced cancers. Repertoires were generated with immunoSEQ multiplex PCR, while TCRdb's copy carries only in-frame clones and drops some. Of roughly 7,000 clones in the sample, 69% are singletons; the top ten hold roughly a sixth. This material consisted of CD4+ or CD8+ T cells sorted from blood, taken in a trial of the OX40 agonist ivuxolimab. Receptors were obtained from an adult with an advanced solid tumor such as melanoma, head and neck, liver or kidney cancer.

The CDR3 nucleotides are TGTGCCATCACCCCGGGCGAGGTCTACGAGCAGTACTTC. Translation gives CAITPGEVYEQYF. The chain is built from TRBV10-3 and TRBJ2-7; D ambiguous. The CDR3 runs to 13 residues. The V gene's germline CDR1 is ENHRY and CDR2 SYGVKD. V lost 7 bases, J lost 3 bases, and 13 bases lay in between.

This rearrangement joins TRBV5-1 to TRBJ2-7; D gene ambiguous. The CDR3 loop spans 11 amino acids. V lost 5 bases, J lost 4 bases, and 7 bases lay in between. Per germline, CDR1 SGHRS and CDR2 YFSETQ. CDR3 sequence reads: CASRTQYEQYF. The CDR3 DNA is TGCGCCAGCAGGACCCAATACGAGCAGTACTTC.

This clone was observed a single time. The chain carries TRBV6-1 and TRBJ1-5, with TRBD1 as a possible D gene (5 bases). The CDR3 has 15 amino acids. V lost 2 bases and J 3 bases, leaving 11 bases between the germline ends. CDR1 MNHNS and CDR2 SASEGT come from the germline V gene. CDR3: CASSEFREANQPQHF. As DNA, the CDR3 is TGTGCCAGCAGTGAATTCAGGGAGGCCAATCAGCCCCAGCATTTT.

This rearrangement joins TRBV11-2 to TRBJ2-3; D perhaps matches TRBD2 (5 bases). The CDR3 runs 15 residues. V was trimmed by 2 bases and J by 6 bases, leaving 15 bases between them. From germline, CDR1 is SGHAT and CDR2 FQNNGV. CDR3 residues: CASSLSGWRRDTQYF. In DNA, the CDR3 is TGTGCCAGCAGCTTATCGGGGTGGAGGAGGGATACGCAGTATTTT.

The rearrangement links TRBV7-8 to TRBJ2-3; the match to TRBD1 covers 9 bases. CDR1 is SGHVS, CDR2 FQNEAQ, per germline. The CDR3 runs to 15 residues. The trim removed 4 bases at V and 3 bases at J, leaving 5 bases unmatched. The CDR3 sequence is CASSSNRGPTDTQYF. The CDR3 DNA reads TGTGCCAGCAGCTCCAACAGGGGGCCAACAGATACGCAGTATTTT.

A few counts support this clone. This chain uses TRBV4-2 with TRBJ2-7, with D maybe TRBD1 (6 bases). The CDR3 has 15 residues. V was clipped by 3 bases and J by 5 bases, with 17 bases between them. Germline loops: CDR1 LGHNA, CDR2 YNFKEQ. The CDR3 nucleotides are TGTGCCAGCAGCCAGGGGGCGGGTAGGCAGGACGAGCAGTACTTC. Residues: CASSQGAGRQDEQYF.

The chain's CDR3 is CATFSGANVLTF. The CDR3 DNA sequence: TGTGCCACCTTCTCTGGGGCCAACGTCCTGACTTTC. This chain links TRBV6-6 with TRBJ2-6; D not resolved. The CDR3 runs 12 residues. CDR1 MNHNY and CDR2 SVGAGI come from the germline V gene (reference sequence). Trimming took off 10 bases at V and 0 bases at J, with 4 bases between the two ends.

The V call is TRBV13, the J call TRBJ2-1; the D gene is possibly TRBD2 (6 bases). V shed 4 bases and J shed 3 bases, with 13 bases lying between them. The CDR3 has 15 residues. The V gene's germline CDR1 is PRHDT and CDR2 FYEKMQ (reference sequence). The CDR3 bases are TGTGCCAGCAGCTCCCCCACTAGCAACTACAATGAGCAGTTCTTC. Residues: CASSSPTSNYNEQFF.

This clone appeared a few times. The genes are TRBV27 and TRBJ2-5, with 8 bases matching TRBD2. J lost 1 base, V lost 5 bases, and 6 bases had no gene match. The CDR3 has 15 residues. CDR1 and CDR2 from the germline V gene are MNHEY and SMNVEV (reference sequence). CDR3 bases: TGTGCCAGCAGTACTGAAGCGGGAGTCCAAGAGACCCAGTACTTC. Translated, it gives CASSTEAGVQETQYF.

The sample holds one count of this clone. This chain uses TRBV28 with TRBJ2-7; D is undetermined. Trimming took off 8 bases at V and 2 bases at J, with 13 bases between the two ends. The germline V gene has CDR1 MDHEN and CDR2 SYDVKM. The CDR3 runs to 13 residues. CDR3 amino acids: CASYPDGAYEQYF. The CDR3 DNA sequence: TGTGCCAGCTACCCCGACGGAGCCTACGAGCAGTACTTC. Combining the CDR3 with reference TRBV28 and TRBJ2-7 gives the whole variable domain DVKVTQSSRYLVKRTGEKVFLECVQDMDHENMFWYRQDPGLGLRLIYFSYDVKMKEKGDIPEGYSVSREKKERFSLILESASTNQTSMYLCASYPDGAYEQYFGPGTRLTVT.

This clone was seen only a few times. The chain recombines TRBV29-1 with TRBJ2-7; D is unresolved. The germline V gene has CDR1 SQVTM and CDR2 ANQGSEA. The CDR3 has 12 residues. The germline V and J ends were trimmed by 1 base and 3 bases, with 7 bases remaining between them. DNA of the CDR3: TGCAGCGTTGAAGTAAACGACTACGAGCAGTACTTC. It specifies CSVEVNDYEQYF.

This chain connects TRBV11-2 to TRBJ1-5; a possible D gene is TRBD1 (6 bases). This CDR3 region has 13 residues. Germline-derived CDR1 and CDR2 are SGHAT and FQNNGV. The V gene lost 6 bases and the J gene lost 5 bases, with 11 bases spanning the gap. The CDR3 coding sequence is TGTGCCAGCAGAGGGGGATGGGATCAGCCCCAGCATTTT. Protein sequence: CASRGGWDQPQHF.

The CDR3 DNA is TGTGCCAGCAGCTTCCAGGCCTCCTACGAGCAGTACTTC. It encodes CASSFQASYEQYF. The chain links TRBV7-9 to TRBJ2-7; D is ambiguous. CDR1 and CDR2 (germline): SEHNR, FQNEAQ (reference sequence). V was shortened by 3 bases and J by 0 bases, with 6 bases between the two germline ends. The CDR3 has 13 residues.

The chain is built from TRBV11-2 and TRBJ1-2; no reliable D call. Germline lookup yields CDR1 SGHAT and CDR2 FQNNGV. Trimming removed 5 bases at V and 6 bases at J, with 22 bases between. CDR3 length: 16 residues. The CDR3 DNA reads TGTGCCAGCAGCCAAGAATTCCCAACCCCGGGTGATGGCTACACCTTC. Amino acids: CASSQEFPTPGDGYTF.

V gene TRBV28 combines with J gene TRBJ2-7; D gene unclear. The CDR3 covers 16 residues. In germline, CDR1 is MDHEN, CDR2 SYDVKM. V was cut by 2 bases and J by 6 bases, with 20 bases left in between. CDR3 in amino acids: CASSLPQDLLAPEQYF. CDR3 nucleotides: TGTGCCAGCAGTTTACCGCAGGACCTCTTGGCCCCCGAGCAGTACTTC.